One sample yielded the 27 T cell receptor beta chains listed below, sequenced in a study of T cells in Graves' hyperthyroidism and ophthalmopathy. What was amplified from RNA transcripts were TCR beta CDR3 regions. Using the HTBI primer set, a first-round RT-PCR was run on the TCR CDR3. TCRdb re-analysed the multiplex PCR reads in MiXCR, keeping a single row per CDR3 protein. The table includes some 740,000 distinct CDR3 sequences, 12% to 15% detected once. Sequencing was carried out using blood. Receptors originate from a young woman with Graves' hyperthyroidism.

This chain links TRBV28 with TRBJ2-2; a weak D match, TRBD1 (6 bases). Germline CDR1 and CDR2: MDHEN and SYDVKM. V was trimmed by 5 bases and J by 4 bases, leaving 17 bases between them. This CDR3 is built from 16 residues. CDR3 bases: TGTGCCAGCAGTCGGCTGTGGGGGCCCTTCACCGGGGAGCTGTTTTTT. Protein product: CASSRLWGPFTGELFF.

This clonotype was counted between two and nine times. V gene TRBV27 combines with J gene TRBJ2-7, with D unclear. The CDR3 loop spans 14 amino acids. Germline CDR1 MNHEY, CDR2 SMNVEV (reference sequence). The V gene lost 3 bases and the J gene lost 0 bases, with 9 bases spanning the gap. Here the CDR3 reads CASSFASISYEQYF. In nucleotides, the CDR3 is TGTGCCAGCAGTTTTGCATCGATCTCCTACGAGCAGTACTTC.

This clonotype was seen many times. The chain carries TRBV12-3 or TRBV12-4 and TRBJ2-7, with TRBD1 matching over 7 bases. The junction had 3 bases not matched to a gene; V was cut back by 3 bases and J by 4 bases. The CDR3 sequence is 13 residues long. The CDR3 sequence is CASSFRGRYEQYF. The DNA for the CDR3 is TGTGCCAGCAGTTTTAGGGGGCGGTACGAGCAGTACTTC.

This clonotype was seen repeatedly, ten times or more. The chain employs TRBV18 and TRBJ2-2; a possible D gene is TRBD2 (6 bases). CDR1 and CDR2 (germline): KGHSH, LQKENI. CDR3 length: 15 amino acids. The germline V and J ends were trimmed by 3 bases and 1 base, with 9 bases remaining between them. The CDR3: CASSPNSGNTGELFF. The DNA for the CDR3 is TGTGCCAGCTCACCCAATAGCGGGAACACCGGGGAGCTGTTTTTT.

This clonotype has a handful of counts. The rearrangement links TRBV7-3 to TRBJ2-3; TRBD2 agrees at 7 bases. Germline V gene data show CDR1 as SGHTA and CDR2 as FQGTGA. The junction had 6 bases not matched to a gene; V was cut back by 3 bases and J by 6 bases. There are 14 residues in the CDR3. The CDR3 region has the DNA TGTGCCAGCAGCTTGGGGGGGAAGCACGATACGCAGTATTTT. Translation gives CASSLGGKHDTQYF.

This clonotype was counted ten times or more. This chain joins TRBV18 and TRBJ1-2; D gene unclear. Germline loops: CDR1 KGHSH, CDR2 LQKENI. The CDR3 is 12 residues long. V lost 4 bases and J 6 bases, leaving 9 bases between the germline ends. The chain's CDR3 is CASSLRVHGYTF. In DNA, the CDR3 is TGTGCCAGCTCACTTAGGGTACATGGCTACACCTTC.

This clonotype was seen ten or more times. The genes are TRBV2 and TRBJ1-6; 7 bases line up with TRBD1. V was clipped by 5 bases and J by 7 bases; unmatched bases: 8. Germline lookup yields CDR1 SNHLY and CDR2 FYNNEI. The CDR3 consists of 15 residues. The CDR3: CASSRTGAMNSPLHF. CDR3 DNA: TGTGCCAGCAGTAGGACAGGCGCTATGAATTCACCCCTCCACTTT.

This clonotype has only a few counts. This chain links TRBV7-9 with TRBJ2-1; TRBD2 matches 14 bases. From germline, CDR1 is SEHNR and CDR2 FQNEAQ (reference sequence). Losses at the gene ends were 1 base for V and 6 bases for J; bases not matched to a gene: 5. The CDR3 runs 17 residues. CDR3 loop: CASSLVGLAGVGNEQFF. As DNA, the CDR3 is TGTGCCAGCAGCTTAGTGGGACTAGCGGGAGTGGGCAATGAGCAGTTCTTC.

The CDR3 region is CASSRAVNPYEQYF. CDR3 sequence (DNA): TGTGCCAGCAGCAGGGCGGTTAATCCGTACGAGCAGTACTTC. The chain links TRBV28 to TRBJ2-7, with a tentative D call TRBD1 (5 bases). The germline gives CDR1 MDHEN, CDR2 SYDVKM. CDR3 length: 14 amino acids. The V end lost 6 bases, the J end lost 4 bases, and 16 bases lay between the germline ends. The variable domain in full, with the rest retrieved from reference TRBV28 and TRBJ2-7, is DVKVTQSSRYLVKRTGEKVFLECVQDMDHENMFWYRQDPGLGLRLIYFSYDVKMKEKGDIPEGYSVSREKKERFSLILESASTNQTSMYLCASSRAVNPYEQYFGPGTRLTVT.

This clonotype was detected many times. V is TRBV18 and J is TRBJ2-7; unclear D gene. V lost 0 bases, J lost 3 bases, and 6 bases lay in between. The CDR3 contains 13 residues. CDR1 and CDR2 from the germline V gene are KGHSH and LQKENI. Written as DNA, the CDR3 is TGTGCCAGCTCACCACCGTCAGGCTACGAGCAGTACTTC. It translates to CASSPPSGYEQYF.

This clonotype was observed many times. V usage is TRBV28 and J usage is TRBJ2-5; the match to TRBD2 covers 11 bases. The CDR3 sequence is 16 residues long. Unmatched junction bases numbered 20, after V lost 7 bases and J lost 13 bases. Germline assignment: CDR1 MDHEN and CDR2 SYDVKM. CDR3 sequence reads: CASNEGLGTSGPARYF. The CDR3 region has the DNA TGTGCCAGCAACGAGGGGTTGGGGACTAGCGGACCCGCTCGGTACTTC.

The gene calls are TRBV18 and TRBJ2-1; either TRBD1 or TRBD2 may supply D (6 bases each). V lost 4 bases to trimming and J lost 7 bases, with 11 bases between them. Per germline, CDR1 KGHSH and CDR2 LQKENI. The CDR3 spans 13 residues. Here the CDR3 reads CASSRGAENEQFF. CDR3 sequence (DNA): TGTGCCAGCTCACGGGGGGCCGAAAATGAGCAGTTCTTC.

This clonotype has at least ten counts. V is TRBV7-9 and J is TRBJ1-2; D remains unclear. Germline V gene sequence: CDR1 SEHNR, CDR2 FQNEAQ (reference sequence). Trimming took 0 bases from V and 8 from J, leaving 10 bases between them. This CDR3 region has 13 residues. The CDR3: CASSLASPEGYTF. CDR3 in DNA: TGTGCCAGCAGCTTAGCTTCGCCGGAGGGCTACACCTTC.

This clonotype was detected ten times or more. V and J are TRBV11-3 and TRBJ2-5; TRBD2 agrees at 7 bases. J gave up 5 bases and V 5 bases, and 17 bases lay outside the gene matches. The CDR3 runs 17 residues. Germline-derived CDR1 and CDR2 are SGHNT and YENEEA. The chain's CDR3 is CASSPKPGGHLWETQYF. DNA for the CDR3: TGTGCCAGCAGCCCGAAGCCGGGAGGCCACTTATGGGAGACCCAGTACTTC.

The sample holds a few counts of this clonotype. The chain uses TRBV4-2 and TRBJ1-4; possible D gene TRBD1, 6 bases. The germline CDR1 and CDR2 sequences are LGHNA and YNFKEQ. Deletions cut 6 bases from V and 6 bases from J, with 14 bases between. This CDR3 spans 14 amino acids. The DNA of the CDR3 is TGTGCCAGCAGGGGGGGCAGGGGAGATGAAAAACTGTTTTTT. Protein product: CASRGGRGDEKLFF.

This clonotype was found many times. The chain recombines TRBV2 with TRBJ1-6; TRBD1 is a possible D gene (5 bases). Trimming took 2 bases from V and 1 from J, leaving 21 bases between them. The CDR3 sequence is 20 residues long. CDR1 and CDR2 (germline): SNHLY, FYNNEI. The CDR3 spells CASSEFWGSHGGSYNSPLHF. The CDR3 DNA sequence: TGTGCCAGCAGTGAATTTTGGGGCTCCCATGGAGGTTCCTATAATTCACCCCTCCACTTT.

The CDR3 sequence is CASSFDPTDMNTEAFF. The CDR3, as DNA: TGTGCCAGCAGCTTCGACCCGACAGATATGAACACTGAAGCTTTCTTT. The chain joins TRBV11-1 to TRBJ1-1; possible D gene TRBD1, 5 bases. The CDR3 totals 16 residues. Trimming took 3 bases from V and 0 from J, leaving 14 bases between them. From germline, CDR1 is SGHAT and CDR2 FQDESV (reference sequence).

This clonotype was counted ten times or more. The V gene is TRBV5-1, the J gene TRBJ1-1; 11 positions agree with TRBD1. The V gene's germline CDR1 is SGHRS and CDR2 YFSETQ. This CDR3 region has 14 residues. Trimming at V came to 7 bases and at J to 5 bases, leaving 7 bases not matched to a gene. The CDR3 spells CASRGQGVGTEAFF. CDR3 bases: TGCGCCAGCCGGGGACAGGGGGTCGGTACTGAAGCTTTCTTT.

V and J are TRBV20-1 and TRBJ2-1; TRBD2 matches 12 bases. Germline V lookup: CDR1 DFQATT, CDR2 SNEGSKA (reference sequence). J was trimmed by 8 bases and V by 0 bases; bases with no gene match: 5. This CDR3 region has 15 residues. In DNA, the CDR3 is TGCAGTGCTAGAGATGGGTCTAGCGGGAGGGATGAGCAGTTCTTC. As protein: CSARDGSSGRDEQFF.

This clonotype turned up a few times. The chain uses TRBV30 and TRBJ1-6; no firm D call. V lost 0 bases to trimming and J lost 11 bases, with 11 bases between them. Germline CDR1 and CDR2: GTSNPN and SVGIG (reference sequence). The CDR3 runs to 13 residues. CDR3 in amino acids: CAWSVEGYPPLHF. The CDR3 bases are TGTGCCTGGAGTGTAGAGGGTTATCCACCCCTCCACTTT.

The J gene is TRBJ2-7, the V gene TRBV18; the match to TRBD1 covers 8 bases. The CDR3 runs to 13 residues. V dropped 6 bases and J dropped 4; count of bases not matched to a gene: 5. Germline V gene lookup returns CDR1 KGHSH and CDR2 LQKENI. The DNA for the CDR3 is TGTGCCAGCTCCCGGGGACAGGAGTACGAGCAGTACTTC. It specifies CASSRGQEYEQYF.

This clonotype came up many times. The genes are TRBV20-1 and TRBJ1-4; TRBD1 might be the D (5 bases). CDR1 is DFQATT and CDR2 is SNEGSKA in the germline V gene (reference sequence). The CDR3 runs to 13 residues. With 6 bases removed from V and 7 bases from J, the gap between germline ends came to 15 bases. CDR3 in DNA: TGCAGTGCAGATCAGGGAGGCGGTGAAAAACTGTTTTTT. Translation gives CSADQGGGEKLFF.

This clonotype has ten or more counts. The rearrangement joins TRBV13 to TRBJ2-3, with 11 bases identical to TRBD2. Germline loops: CDR1 PRHDT, CDR2 FYEKMQ (reference sequence). The CDR3 extends over 14 amino acids. V trimming: 8 bases; J trimming: 11 bases; junction bases outside the gene matches: 12. The CDR3 loop is CASRSTSGGERQYF. The CDR3, as DNA: TGTGCCAGCCGATCAACTAGCGGGGGCGAGAGGCAGTATTTT.

This clonotype was found many times. The chain employs TRBV11-1 and TRBJ2-1, with D tentatively TRBD1 (5 bases). Trimming took off 2 bases at V and 2 bases at J, with 10 bases between the two ends. CDR3 length equals 15 residues. Germline CDR1 reads SGHAT; CDR2 reads FQDESV (reference sequence). CDR3 protein: CASSLTGAPYNEQFF. The CDR3 DNA reads TGTGCCAGCAGCTTAACAGGCGCTCCCTACAATGAGCAGTTCTTC.

This clonotype was seen a few times. The gene calls are TRBV4-1 and TRBJ1-6, with 7 bases aligning to TRBD1. With V trimmed by 4 bases and J by 7 bases, 10 bases remained unmatched. This CDR3 is built from 16 residues. Germline V gene sequence: CDR1 MGHRA, CDR2 YSYEKL. Here the CDR3 reads CASSLLMGDRNSPLHF. In DNA, the CDR3 is TGCGCCAGCAGCCTTCTCATGGGGGACAGAAATTCACCCCTCCACTTT.

The rearrangement joins TRBV6-5 to TRBJ2-1, with 9 bases fitting TRBD2. Trimming at V came to 0 bases and at J to 4 bases, leaving 1 base not matched to a gene. CDR1 is MNHEY and CDR2 is SVGAGI in the germline V gene. The CDR3 is 15 amino acids. The CDR3 sequence: CASSYSGLAYNEQFF. CDR3 DNA sequence: TGTGCCAGCAGTTACTCGGGACTAGCATACAATGAGCAGTTCTTC.

This clonotype was picked up many times. The rearrangement uses TRBV18 and TRBJ2-7, with D possibly being TRBD1 or TRBD2 (5 bases each). The germline gives CDR1 KGHSH, CDR2 LQKENI. The CDR3 is 15 amino acids. Trimming stripped 3 bases from V and 3 bases from J, with 15 bases between. CDR3 DNA: TGTGCCAGCTCACCGCTCCGGGACCCCCGCTACGAGCAGTACTTC. Its translation is CASSPLRDPRYEQYF.